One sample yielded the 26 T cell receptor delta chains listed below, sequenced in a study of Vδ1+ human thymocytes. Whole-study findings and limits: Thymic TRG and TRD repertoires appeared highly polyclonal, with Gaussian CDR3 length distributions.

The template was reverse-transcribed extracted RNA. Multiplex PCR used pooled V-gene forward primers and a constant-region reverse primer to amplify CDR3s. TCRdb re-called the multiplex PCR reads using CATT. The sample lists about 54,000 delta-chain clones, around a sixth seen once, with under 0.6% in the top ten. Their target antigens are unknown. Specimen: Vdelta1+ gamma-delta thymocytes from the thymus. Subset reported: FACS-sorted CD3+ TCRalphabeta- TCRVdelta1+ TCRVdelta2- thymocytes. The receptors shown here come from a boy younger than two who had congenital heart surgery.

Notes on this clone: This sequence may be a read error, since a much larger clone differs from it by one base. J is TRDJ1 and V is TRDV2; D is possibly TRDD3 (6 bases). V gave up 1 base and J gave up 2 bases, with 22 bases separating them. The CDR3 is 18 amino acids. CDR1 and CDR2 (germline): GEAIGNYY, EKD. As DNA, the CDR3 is TGTGCCTGTGACACGGCGTACCGGGGGACAGGAGAAACCGATAAACTCATCTTT. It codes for CACDTAYRGTGETDKLIF.

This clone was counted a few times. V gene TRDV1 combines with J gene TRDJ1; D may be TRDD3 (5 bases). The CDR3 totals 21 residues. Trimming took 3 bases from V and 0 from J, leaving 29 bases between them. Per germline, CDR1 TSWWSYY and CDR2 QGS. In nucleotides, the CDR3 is TGTGCTCTTGGGGAGTGGAAGACCCGTCTTGGTGGGGAGTCGTACACCGATAAACTCATCTTT. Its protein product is CALGEWKTRLGGESYTDKLIF.

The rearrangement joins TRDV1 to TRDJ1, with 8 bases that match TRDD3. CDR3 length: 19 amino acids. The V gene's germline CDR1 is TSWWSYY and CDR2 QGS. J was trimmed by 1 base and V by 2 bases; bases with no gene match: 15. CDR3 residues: CALGERGRYWGSPTDKLIF. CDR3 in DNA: TGTGCTCTTGGGGAAAGAGGGCGGTACTGGGGGTCACCCACCGATAAACTCATCTTT.

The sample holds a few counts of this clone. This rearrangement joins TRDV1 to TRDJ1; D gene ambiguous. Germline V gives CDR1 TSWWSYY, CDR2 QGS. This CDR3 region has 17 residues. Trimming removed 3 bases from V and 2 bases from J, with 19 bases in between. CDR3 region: CALGDLIFNLGTDKLIF. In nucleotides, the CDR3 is TGTGCTCTTGGGGACCTAATATTTAACCTCGGAACCGATAAACTCATCTTT.

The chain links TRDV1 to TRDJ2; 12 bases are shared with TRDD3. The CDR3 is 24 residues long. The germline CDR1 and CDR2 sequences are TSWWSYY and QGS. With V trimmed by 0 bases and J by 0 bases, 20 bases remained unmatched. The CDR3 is CALGELGFPSPYWGIQALTAQLFF. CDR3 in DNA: TGTGCTCTTGGGGAACTGGGGTTTCCCTCCCCTTACTGGGGGATACAGGCTTTGACAGCACAACTCTTCTTT.

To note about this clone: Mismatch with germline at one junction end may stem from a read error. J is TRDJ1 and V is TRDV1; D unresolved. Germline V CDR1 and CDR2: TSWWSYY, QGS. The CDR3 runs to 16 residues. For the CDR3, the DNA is TGTGCTCTTGGGGAACTAGTCGCGGGCGGCTTTTTCGAACTCACCTTT. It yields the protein CALGELVAGGFFELTF.

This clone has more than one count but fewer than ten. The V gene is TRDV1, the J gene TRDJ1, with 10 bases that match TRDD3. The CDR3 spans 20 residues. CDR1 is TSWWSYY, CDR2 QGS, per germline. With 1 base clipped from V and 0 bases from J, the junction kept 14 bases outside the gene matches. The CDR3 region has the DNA TGTGCTCTTGGGGAACGATCTCTCGTACTGGGGGATGTCTACACCGATAAACTCATCTTT. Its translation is CALGERSLVLGDVYTDKLIF.

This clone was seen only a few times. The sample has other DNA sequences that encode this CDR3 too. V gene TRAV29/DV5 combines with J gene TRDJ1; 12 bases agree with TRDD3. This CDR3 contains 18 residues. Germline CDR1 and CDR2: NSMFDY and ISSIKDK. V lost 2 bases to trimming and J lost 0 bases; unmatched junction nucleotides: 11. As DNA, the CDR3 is TGTGCAGCAAGGCAGTACTGGGGGATACACCAGTACACCGATAAACTCATCTTT. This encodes CAARQYWGIHQYTDKLIF. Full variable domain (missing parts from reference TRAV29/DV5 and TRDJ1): DQQVKQNSPSLSVQEGRISILNCDYTNSMFDYFLWYKKYPAEGPTFLISISSIKDKNEDGRFTVFLNKSAKHLSLHIVPSQPGDSAVYFCAARQYWGIHQYTDKLIFGKGTRVTVEP.

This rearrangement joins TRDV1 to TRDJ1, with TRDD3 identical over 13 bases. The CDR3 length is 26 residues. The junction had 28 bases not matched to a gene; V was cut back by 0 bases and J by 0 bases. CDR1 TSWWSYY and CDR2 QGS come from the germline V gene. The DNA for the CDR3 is TGTGCTCTTGGGGAACTAAAACCGTCAGCTCAAGCTGGTACTGGGGGATACGCAATTAACACCGATAAACTCATCTTT. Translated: CALGELKPSAQAGTGGYAINTDKLIF.

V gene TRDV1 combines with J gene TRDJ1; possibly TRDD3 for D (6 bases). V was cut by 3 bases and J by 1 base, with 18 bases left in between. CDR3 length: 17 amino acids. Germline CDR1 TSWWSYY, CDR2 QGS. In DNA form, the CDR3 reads TGTGCTCTTGGGGATGGGGGCTGTACTCCTAGCACCGATAAACTCATCTTT. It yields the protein CALGDGGCTPSTDKLIF.

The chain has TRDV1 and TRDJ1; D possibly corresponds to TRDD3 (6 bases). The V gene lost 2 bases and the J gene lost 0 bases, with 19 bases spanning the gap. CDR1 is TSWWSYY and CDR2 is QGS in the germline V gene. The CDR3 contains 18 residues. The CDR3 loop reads CALGEGRVGVRYTDKLIF. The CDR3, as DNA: TGTGCTCTTGGGGAAGGACGGGTGGGGGTCCGTTACACCGATAAACTCATCTTT.

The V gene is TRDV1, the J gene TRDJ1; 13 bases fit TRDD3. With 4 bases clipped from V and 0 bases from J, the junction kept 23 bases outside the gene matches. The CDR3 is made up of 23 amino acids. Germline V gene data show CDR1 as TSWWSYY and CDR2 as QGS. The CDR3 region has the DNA TGTGCTCTTGGGGTAAACTACTCCCTCCTCACTGGGGGATACGCCCTACACACCGATAAACTCATCTTT. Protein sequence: CALGVNYSLLTGGYALHTDKLIF.

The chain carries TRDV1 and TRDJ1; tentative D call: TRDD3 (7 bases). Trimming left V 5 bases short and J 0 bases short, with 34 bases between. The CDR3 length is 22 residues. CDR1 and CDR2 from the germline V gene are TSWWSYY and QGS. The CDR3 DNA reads TGTGCTCTTGGGAACGCGTCTTCCTTCGTGGCGGGGGATCCTTTATACACCGATAAACTCATCTTT. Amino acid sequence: CALGNASSFVAGDPLYTDKLIF.

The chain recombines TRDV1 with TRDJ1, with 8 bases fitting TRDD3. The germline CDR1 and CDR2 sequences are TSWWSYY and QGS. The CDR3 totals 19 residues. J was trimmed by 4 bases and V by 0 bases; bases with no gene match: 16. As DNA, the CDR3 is TGTGCTCTTGGGGAACTCGCGCCTCGGCCTAACTGGGGGGACGATAAACTCATCTTT. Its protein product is CALGELAPRPNWGDDKLIF.

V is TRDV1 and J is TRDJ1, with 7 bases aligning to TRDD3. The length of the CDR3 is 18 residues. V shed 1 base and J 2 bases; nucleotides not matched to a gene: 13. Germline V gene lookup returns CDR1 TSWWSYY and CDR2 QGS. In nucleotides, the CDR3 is TGTGCTCTTGGGGAACCCCCCCTACGTGACTGGGGTACCGATAAACTCATCTTT. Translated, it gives CALGEPPLRDWGTDKLIF.

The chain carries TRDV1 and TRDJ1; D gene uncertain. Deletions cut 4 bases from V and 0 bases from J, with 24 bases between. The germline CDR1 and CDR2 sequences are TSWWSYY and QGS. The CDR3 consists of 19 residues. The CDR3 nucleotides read TGTGCTCTTGGGGCTCGTTTAGTAGGACTCCCCCCGTACACCGATAAACTCATCTTT. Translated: CALGARLVGLPPYTDKLIF.

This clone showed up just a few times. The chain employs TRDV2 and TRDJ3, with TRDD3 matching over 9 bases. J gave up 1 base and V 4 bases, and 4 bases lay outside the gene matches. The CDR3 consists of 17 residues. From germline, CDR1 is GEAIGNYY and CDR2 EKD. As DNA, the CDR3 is TGTGCCTGTGAAACCCTGGGGGATTCCTGGGACACCCGACAGATGTTTTTC. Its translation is CACETLGDSWDTRQMFF.

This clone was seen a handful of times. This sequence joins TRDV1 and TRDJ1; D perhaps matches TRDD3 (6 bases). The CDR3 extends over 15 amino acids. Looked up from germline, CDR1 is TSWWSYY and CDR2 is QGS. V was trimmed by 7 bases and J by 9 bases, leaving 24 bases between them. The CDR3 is CALVNPRGSRGELIF. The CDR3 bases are TGTGCTCTTGTAAATCCGAGGGGATCACGCGGAGAACTCATCTTT.

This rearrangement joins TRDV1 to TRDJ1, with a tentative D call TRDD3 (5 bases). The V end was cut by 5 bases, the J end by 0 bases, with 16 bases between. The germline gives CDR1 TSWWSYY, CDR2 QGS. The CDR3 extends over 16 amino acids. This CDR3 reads CALGPLWGRYTDKLIF. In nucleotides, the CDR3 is TGTGCTCTTGGGCCCCTGTGGGGTCGGTACACCGATAAACTCATCTTT.

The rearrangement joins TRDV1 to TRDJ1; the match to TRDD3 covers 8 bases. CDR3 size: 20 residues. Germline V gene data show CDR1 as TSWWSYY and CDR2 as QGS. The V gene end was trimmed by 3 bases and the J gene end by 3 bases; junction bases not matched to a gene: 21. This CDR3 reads CALGERGYPGIPLFADKLIF. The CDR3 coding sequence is TGTGCTCTTGGGGAGCGAGGCTACCCGGGGATACCCCTTTTCGCCGATAAACTCATCTTT.

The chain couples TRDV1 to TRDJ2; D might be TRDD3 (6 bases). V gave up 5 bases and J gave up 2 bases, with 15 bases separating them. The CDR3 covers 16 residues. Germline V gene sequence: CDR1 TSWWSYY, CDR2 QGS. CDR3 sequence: CALGILTWGLTAQLFF. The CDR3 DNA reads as TGTGCTCTTGGGATCCTAACCTGGGGCTTGACAGCACAACTCTTCTTT.

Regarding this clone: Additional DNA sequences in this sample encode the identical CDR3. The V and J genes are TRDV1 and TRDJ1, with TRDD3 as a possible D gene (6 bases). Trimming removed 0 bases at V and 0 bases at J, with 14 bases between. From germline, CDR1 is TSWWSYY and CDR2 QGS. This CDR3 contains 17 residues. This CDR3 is CALGELRSWGHTDKLIF. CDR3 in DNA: TGTGCTCTTGGGGAACTGAGAAGCTGGGGCCACACCGATAAACTCATCTTT.

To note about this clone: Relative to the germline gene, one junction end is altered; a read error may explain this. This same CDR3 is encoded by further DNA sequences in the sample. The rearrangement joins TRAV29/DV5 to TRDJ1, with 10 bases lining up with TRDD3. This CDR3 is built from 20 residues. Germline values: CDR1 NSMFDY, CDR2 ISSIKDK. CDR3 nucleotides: TGTGCCGCAACGTCCCTCCTACAAGATCGACTGGGGGATGCTCCAGATAAACTCATCTTT. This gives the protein CAATSLLQDRLGDAPDKLIF. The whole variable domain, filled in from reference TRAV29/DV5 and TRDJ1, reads DQQVKQNSPSLSVQEGRISILNCDYTNSMFDYFLWYKKYPAEGPTFLISISSIKDKNEDGRFTVFLNKSAKHLSLHIVPSQPGDSAVYFCAATSLLQDRLGDAPDKLIFGKGTRVTVEP.

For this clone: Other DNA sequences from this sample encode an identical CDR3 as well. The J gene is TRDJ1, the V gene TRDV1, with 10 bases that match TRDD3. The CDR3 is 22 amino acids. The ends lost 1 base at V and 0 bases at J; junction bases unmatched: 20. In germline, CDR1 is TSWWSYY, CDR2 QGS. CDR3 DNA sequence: TGTGCTCTTGGGGAACCAACCTTCCTAGGCTGGGGGATAAGGAGCTACACCGATAAACTCATCTTT. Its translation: CALGEPTFLGWGIRSYTDKLIF.

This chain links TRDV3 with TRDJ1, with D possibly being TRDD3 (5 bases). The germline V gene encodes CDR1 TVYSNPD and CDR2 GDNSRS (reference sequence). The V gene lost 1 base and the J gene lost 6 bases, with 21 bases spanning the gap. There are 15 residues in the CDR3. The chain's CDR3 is CAFNPMLGYCYKLIF. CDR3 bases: TGTGCCTTTAACCCAATGCTGGGCTATTGCTATAAACTCATCTTT.

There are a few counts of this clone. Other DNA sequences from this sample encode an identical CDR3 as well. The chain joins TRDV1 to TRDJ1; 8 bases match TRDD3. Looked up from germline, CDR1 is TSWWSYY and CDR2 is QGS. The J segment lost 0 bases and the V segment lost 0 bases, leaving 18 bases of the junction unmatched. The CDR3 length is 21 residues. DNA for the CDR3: TGTGCTCTTGGGGAACTTGATACTGAGTACGGTGGGGGATCAAACACCGATAAACTCATCTTT. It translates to CALGELDTEYGGGSNTDKLIF.